This TCR beta chain was sequenced during a study of immune cell composition in non-small cell lung cancer. Clones were sequenced by immunoSEQ multiplex PCR, and TCRdb holds only the in-frame ones, with some missing. The data contain about 1,300 clones, 88% of them singletons. This CDR3 has 15 residues. From germline, CDR1 is MNHEY and CDR2 SVGAGI. In the case of this clone: Its ends do not fully match the called genes, so a read error is possible.

This clonotype was sampled from a human donor with non-small cell lung cancer. The sequencing input was lung tumor tissue. The genes are TRBV6-5 and TRBJ1-4; possible D gene TRBD1, 5 bases. The CDR3 spells CASRYSGRASEKLFF. For the CDR3, the DNA is TGTGCCAGCAGATACTCGGGCAGGGCGAGTGAAAAACTGTTTTTT.